Listed below are T cell receptor beta chains from one sample, sequenced in a study of T cells in Graves' hyperthyroidism and ophthalmopathy. TCRdb reprocessed the multiplex PCR reads with MiXCR, giving one entry per CDR3 protein. The table lists around 350,000 distinct CDR3 sequences, approximately 14% of them singletons. Sample: blood. These receptors were collected from a woman aged 18 to 35 with Graves' hyperthyroidism that later progressed to Graves' ophthalmopathy. Both conserved end residues are part of each CDR3. Fields, in order: D gene, J gene, V gene, clone size, CDR3 protein, CDR3 DNA. The D gene is left open where the match is weak. For some rows the clone size is stated as once, few or many, or as a class when expanded; others skip it.

D: .
J: TRBJ1-2
V: TRBV6-2/TRBV6-3
size: .
CDR3: CASSPGTSYGYTF
DNA: TGTGCCAGCAGTCCGGGGACCTCCTATGGCTACACCTTC

D: TRBD1
J: TRBJ2-7
V: TRBV7-2
size: many
CDR3: CASSFSGTGGSEQYF
DNA: TGTGCCAGCAGCTTTTCCGGGACAGGGGGCTCCGAGCAGTACTTC

D: .
J: TRBJ2-7
V: TRBV13
size: .
CDR3: CASSPKHGTYEQYF
DNA: TGTGCCAGCAGCCCAAAACACGGCACCTACGAGCAGTACTTC

D: .
J: TRBJ2-3
V: TRBV27
size: .
CDR3: CASSFMSGADTQYF
DNA: TGTGCCAGCAGTTTCATGAGTGGAGCAGATACGCAGTATTTT

D: TRBD1
J: TRBJ2-7
V: TRBV27
size: many
CDR3: CASSYRGVSSYEQYF
DNA: TGTGCCAGCAGTTACAGGGGAGTCAGCTCCTACGAGCAGTACTTC

D: TRBD2
J: TRBJ2-7
V: TRBV28
size: few
CDR3: CASSLASGRLHEQYF
DNA: TGTGCCAGCAGTTTAGCTAGCGGGAGGTTGCACGAGCAGTACTTC

D: TRBD1
J: TRBJ2-7
V: TRBV28
size: few
CDR3: CASSTSGTGLEQYF
DNA: TGTGCCAGCAGCACCTCCGGGACAGGGCTCGAGCAGTACTTC

D: TRBD1
J: TRBJ2-7
V: TRBV28
size: .
CDR3: CASSFGGQGTYEQYF
DNA: TGTGCCAGCAGTTTCGGCGGACAGGGGACCTACGAGCAGTACTTC

D: TRBD1
J: TRBJ2-2
V: TRBV5-4
size: .
CDR3: CASSGRTGKSTGELFF
DNA: TGTGCCAGCAGCGGGCGGACAGGGAAAAGCACCGGGGAGCTGTTTTTT

D: TRBD2
J: TRBJ2-1
V: TRBV28
size: .
CDR3: CASSPLSLAGLNEQFF
DNA: TGTGCCAGCAGTCCTCTTTCTCTAGCGGGGCTCAATGAGCAGTTCTTC

D: .
J: TRBJ2-3
V: TRBV30
size: many
CDR3: CAWSDGNADTQYF
DNA: TGTGCCTGGAGTGACGGGAACGCAGATACGCAGTATTTT

D: .
J: TRBJ2-3
V: TRBV15
size: .
CDR3: CATSRDQRGTDTQYF
DNA: TGTGCCACCAGCAGAGATCAGAGGGGCACAGATACGCAGTATTTT

D: .
J: TRBJ2-7
V: TRBV11-2
size: many
CDR3: CASSLLWGIYEQYF
DNA: TGTGCCAGCAGCTTACTCTGGGGGATCTACGAGCAGTACTTC

D: .
J: TRBJ2-7
V: TRBV7-9
size: many
CDR3: CASSSTGPESYEQYF
DNA: TGTGCCAGCAGCTCTACAGGGCCCGAATCTTACGAGCAGTACTTC

D: TRBD2
J: TRBJ2-5
V: TRBV7-2
size: many
CDR3: CASSAPSGFPPGETQYF
DNA: TGTGCCAGCAGCGCCCCTAGCGGGTTCCCGCCGGGGGAGACCCAGTACTTC

D: .
J: TRBJ2-5
V: TRBV7-2
size: .
CDR3: CASNELGGVGETQYF
DNA: TGTGCCAGCAACGAACTAGGTGGGGTAGGGGAGACCCAGTACTTC